Included here is one TCR beta chain sequence, with context. These data are taken from a study of T cell changes during pregnancy in multiple sclerosis. Measured with immunoSEQ multiplex PCR; TCRdb has only the in-frame clones, and not every one. Of around 80,000 clones in the sample, about 90% are singletons; the top ten hold around 1.4%. Germline-derived CDR1 and CDR2 are SNHLY and FYNNEI. The CDR3 totals 15 residues. The germline V and J ends were trimmed by 3 bases and 2 bases, with 14 bases remaining between them. Sequencing used peripheral blood, obtained before pregnancy. The V and J genes are TRBV2 and TRBJ2-7; D perhaps matches TRBD1 (5 bases). The receptor comes from a female donor with multiple sclerosis, enrolled in a pregnancy study. CDR3 sequence: CASSDFTGTTYEQYF. For the CDR3, the DNA is TGTGCCAGCAGTGATTTTACAGGCACAACCTACGAGCAGTACTTC.